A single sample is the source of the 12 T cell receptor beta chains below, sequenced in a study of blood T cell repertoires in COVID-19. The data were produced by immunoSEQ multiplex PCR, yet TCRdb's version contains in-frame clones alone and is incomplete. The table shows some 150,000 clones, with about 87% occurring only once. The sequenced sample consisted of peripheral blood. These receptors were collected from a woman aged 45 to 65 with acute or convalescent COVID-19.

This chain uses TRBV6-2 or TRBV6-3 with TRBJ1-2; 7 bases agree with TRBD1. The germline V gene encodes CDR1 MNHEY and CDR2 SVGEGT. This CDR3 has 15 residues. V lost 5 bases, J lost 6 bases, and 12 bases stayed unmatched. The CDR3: CASSPPRQGSNGYTF. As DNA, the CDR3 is TGTGCCAGCAGTCCACCGAGACAGGGATCAAATGGCTACACCTTC.

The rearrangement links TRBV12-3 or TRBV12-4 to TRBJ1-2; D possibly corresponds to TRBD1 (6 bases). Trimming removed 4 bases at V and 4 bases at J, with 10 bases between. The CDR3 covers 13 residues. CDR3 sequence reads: CASSWGQSYGYTF. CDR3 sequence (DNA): TGTGCCAGCAGTTGGGGACAAAGCTATGGCTACACCTTC.

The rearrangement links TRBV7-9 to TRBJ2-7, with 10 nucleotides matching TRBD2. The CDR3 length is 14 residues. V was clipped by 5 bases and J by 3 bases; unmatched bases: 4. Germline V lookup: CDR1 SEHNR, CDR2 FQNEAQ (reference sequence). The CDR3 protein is CASSREREGYEQYF. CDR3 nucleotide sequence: TGTGCCAGCAGCAGAGAGCGGGAGGGCTACGAGCAGTACTTC.

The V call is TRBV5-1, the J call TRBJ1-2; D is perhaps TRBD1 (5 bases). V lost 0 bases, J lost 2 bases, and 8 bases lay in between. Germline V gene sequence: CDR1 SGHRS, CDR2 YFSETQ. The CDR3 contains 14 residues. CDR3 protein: CASSLATDNYGYTF. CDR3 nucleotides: TGCGCCAGCAGCTTGGCGACAGACAACTATGGCTACACCTTC.

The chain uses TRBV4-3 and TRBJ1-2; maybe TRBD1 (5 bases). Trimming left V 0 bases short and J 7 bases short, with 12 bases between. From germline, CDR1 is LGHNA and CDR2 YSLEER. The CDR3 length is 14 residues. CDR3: CASSQDRGSSGYTF. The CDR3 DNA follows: TGCGCCAGCAGCCAAGATAGGGGATCCTCTGGCTACACCTTC.

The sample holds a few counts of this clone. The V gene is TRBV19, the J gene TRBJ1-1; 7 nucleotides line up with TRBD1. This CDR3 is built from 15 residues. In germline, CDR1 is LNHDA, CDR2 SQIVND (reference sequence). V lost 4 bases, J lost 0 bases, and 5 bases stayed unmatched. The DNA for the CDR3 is TGTGCCAGTAGTACGGCGCAGGGGGTGAACACTGAAGCTTTCTTT. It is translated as CASSTAQGVNTEAFF.

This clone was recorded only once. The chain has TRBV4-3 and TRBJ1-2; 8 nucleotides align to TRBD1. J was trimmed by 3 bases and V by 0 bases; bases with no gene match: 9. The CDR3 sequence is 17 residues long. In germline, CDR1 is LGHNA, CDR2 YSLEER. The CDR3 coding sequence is TGCGCCAGCAGCCAAGATGTCCAGGGGGCAGATGACTATGGCTACACCTTC. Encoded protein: CASSQDVQGADDYGYTF.

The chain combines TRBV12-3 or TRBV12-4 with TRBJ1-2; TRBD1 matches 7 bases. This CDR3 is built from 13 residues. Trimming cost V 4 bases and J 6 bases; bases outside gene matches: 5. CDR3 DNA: TGTGCCAGCAGTTACAGGGGTCGGGATGGCTACACCTTC. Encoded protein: CASSYRGRDGYTF.

The CDR3 DNA reads TGTGCCTGGAGTGGGGACAGCGCCGCCTACGAGCAGTACTTC. This sequence encodes CAWSGDSAAYEQYF. The chain links TRBV30 to TRBJ2-7; 7 bases are shared with TRBD1. This CDR3 is built from 14 residues. The germline V gene has CDR1 GTSNPN and CDR2 SVGIG (reference sequence). Trimming at V came to 1 base and at J to 2 bases, leaving 5 bases not matched to a gene.

CDR3 nucleotides: TGTGCCAGCAGTCCAAGACTGGGACTAGCAAATTACAATGAGCAGTTCTTC. This encodes CASSPRLGLANYNEQFF. This chain connects TRBV27 to TRBJ2-1, with 9 nucleotides matching TRBD2. Germline CDR1 is MNHEY and CDR2 is SMNVEV (reference sequence). This CDR3 is built from 17 residues. The trim removed 5 bases at V and 4 bases at J, leaving 12 bases unmatched.

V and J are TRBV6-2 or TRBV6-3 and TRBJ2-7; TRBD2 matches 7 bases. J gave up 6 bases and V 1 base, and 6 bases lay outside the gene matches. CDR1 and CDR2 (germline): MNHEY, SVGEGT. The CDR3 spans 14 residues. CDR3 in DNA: TGTGCCAGCAGTTACTGGAACGGGAGGTTCGAGCAGTACTTC. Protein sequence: CASSYWNGRFEQYF.

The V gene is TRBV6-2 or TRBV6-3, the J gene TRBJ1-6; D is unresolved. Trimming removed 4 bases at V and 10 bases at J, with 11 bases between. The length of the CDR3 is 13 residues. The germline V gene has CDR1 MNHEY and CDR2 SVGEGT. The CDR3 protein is CASSWEGGSPLHF. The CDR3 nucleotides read TGTGCCAGCAGTTGGGAGGGAGGATCACCCCTCCACTTT.